These 8 T cell receptor beta chains came from one sample sequenced in a study of cytomegalovirus exposure and HLA in healthy donors. The PCR contained 60 Vbeta and 13 Jbeta primers. Assay used: immunoSEQ multiplex PCR; TCRdb lists only in-frame clones, some missing. The sample includes under 200,000 clones, 80% to 90% of them seen just once. The sample taken for sequencing was PBMCs. The receptors were sampled from a woman between 18 and 29 years old in good health and CMV-seronegative.

The J gene is TRBJ1-2, the V gene TRBV5-1, with a tentative D call TRBD1 (6 bases). CDR3 length equals 14 residues. Trimming pared 0 bases from V and 2 bases from J, leaving 8 bases between. Germline-derived CDR1 and CDR2 are SGHRS and YFSETQ. The CDR3 reads CASSLGGQNYGYTF. CDR3 DNA: TGCGCCAGCAGCTTGGGTGGACAGAACTATGGCTACACCTTC.

The DNA for the CDR3 is TGTGCCAGCAGCAAGTCGGAGGGACTAGGGGTTGAGACCCAGTACTTC. It translates to CASSKSEGLGVETQYF. The V and J genes are TRBV21-1 and TRBJ2-5; the tabulated D call, TRBD2, remains unverified against the DNA. TRBV21-1 is classified as a pseudogene. This CDR3 is 16 amino acids long.

A word on this clone: A junction end diverges from the germline sequence, so it may reflect a read error. The gene calls are TRBV7-7 and TRBJ2-1, with D tentatively TRBD2 (5 bases). The germline CDR1 and CDR2 sequences are SSHAT and FNYEAQ (reference sequence). The CDR3 totals 14 residues. In nucleotides, the CDR3 is TGTGCTAGCAGCTTATCTAGCTTCGACAATGAGCAGTTCTTC. It is translated as CASSLSSFDNEQFF.

This rearrangement joins TRBV6-5 to TRBJ2-1; 12 bases are shared with TRBD1. Germline CDR1 reads MNHEY; CDR2 reads SVGAGI. V lost 8 bases, J lost 8 bases, and 10 bases stayed unmatched. There are 15 residues in the CDR3. The CDR3 spells CASATGTGGTDEQFF. CDR3 in DNA: TGTGCCAGCGCAACCGGGACAGGGGGCACCGATGAGCAGTTCTTC.

The V and J genes are TRBV4-1 and TRBJ2-3, with 9 nucleotides matching TRBD2. The CDR3 totals 17 residues. Germline loops: CDR1 MGHRA, CDR2 YSYEKL. J was trimmed by 4 bases and V by 0 bases; bases with no gene match: 8. The DNA for the CDR3 is TGCGCCAGCAGCCAAGATCCTCCTAGCGGGGAGGCAGATACGCAGTATTTT. This encodes CASSQDPPSGEADTQYF.

The V call is TRBV5-6, the J call TRBJ2-1, with TRBD2 matching over 10 bases. V lost 2 bases and J lost 9; bases outside the gene matches: 2. The CDR3 contains 13 residues. Per the germline V gene, CDR1 is SGHDT and CDR2 is YYEEEE. CDR3 DNA sequence: TGTGCCAGCAGCTTAGCGGGAGGGCTTGAGCAGTTCTTC. Residues: CASSLAGGLEQFF.

This rearrangement joins TRBV11-3 to TRBJ2-5; 7 nucleotides agree with TRBD1. The CDR3 runs to 16 residues. Per germline, CDR1 SGHNT and CDR2 YENEEA. After removal of 3 bases from V and 4 bases from J, the junction contained 11 bases not matched to a gene. The CDR3 DNA sequence: TGTGCCAGCAGCTTGGGAACAGGGGTTAGGGGAGAGACCCAGTACTTC. Protein product: CASSLGTGVRGETQYF.

The J gene is TRBJ1-1, the V gene TRBV28; D is unresolved. CDR1 MDHEN and CDR2 SYDVKM come from the germline V gene. There are 13 residues in the CDR3. V dropped 6 bases and J dropped 5 bases, with 13 bases sitting between them. DNA for the CDR3: TGTGCCAGCAGACCCGGGCGGGAAACTGAAGCTTTCTTT. Its protein is CASRPGRETEAFF. The full variable domain, with the rest looked up from reference TRBV28 and TRBJ1-1, is DVKVTQSSRYLVKRTGEKVFLECVQDMDHENMFWYRQDPGLGLRLIYFSYDVKMKEKGDIPEGYSVSREKKERFSLILESASTNQTSMYLCASRPGRETEAFFGQGTRLTVV.